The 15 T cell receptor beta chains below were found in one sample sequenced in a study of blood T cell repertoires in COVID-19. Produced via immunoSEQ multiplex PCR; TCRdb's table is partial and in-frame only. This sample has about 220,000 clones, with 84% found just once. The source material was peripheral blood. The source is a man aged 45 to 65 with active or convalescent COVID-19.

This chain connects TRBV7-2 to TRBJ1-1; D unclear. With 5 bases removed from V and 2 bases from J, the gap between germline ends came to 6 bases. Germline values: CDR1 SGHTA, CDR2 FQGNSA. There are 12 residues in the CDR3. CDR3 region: CASSRFNTEAFF. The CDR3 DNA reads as TGTGCCAGCAGCCGTTTCAACACTGAAGCTTTCTTT. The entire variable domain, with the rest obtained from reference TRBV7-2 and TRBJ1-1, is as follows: GAGVSQSPSNKVTEKGKDVELRCDPISGHTALYWYRQSLGQGLEFLIYFQGNSAPDKSGLPSDRFSAERTGGSVSTLTIQRTQQEDSAVYLCASSRFNTEAFFGQGTRLTVV.

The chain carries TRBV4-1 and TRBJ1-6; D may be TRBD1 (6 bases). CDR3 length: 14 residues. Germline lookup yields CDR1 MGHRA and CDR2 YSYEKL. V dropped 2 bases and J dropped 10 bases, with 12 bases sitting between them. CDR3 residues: CASSQFGGRSPLHF. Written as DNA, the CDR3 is TGCGCCAGCAGCCAATTCGGGGGGCGGTCACCCCTCCACTTT.

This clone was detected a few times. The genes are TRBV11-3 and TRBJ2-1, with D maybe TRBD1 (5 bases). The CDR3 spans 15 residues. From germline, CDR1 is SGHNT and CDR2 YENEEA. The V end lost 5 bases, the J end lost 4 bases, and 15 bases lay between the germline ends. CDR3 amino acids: CASSLEQAPYNEQFF. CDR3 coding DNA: TGTGCCAGCAGCCTCGAACAGGCTCCATACAATGAGCAGTTCTTC.

CDR3 bases: TGTGCCAGCAGCCGCTCCTACAATGAGCAGTTCTTC. Its protein is CASSRSYNEQFF. The V and J genes are TRBV7-9 and TRBJ2-1; no clear D. V was trimmed by 5 bases and J by 0 bases, leaving 2 bases between them. Germline values: CDR1 SEHNR, CDR2 FQNEAQ (reference sequence). The CDR3 covers 12 residues.

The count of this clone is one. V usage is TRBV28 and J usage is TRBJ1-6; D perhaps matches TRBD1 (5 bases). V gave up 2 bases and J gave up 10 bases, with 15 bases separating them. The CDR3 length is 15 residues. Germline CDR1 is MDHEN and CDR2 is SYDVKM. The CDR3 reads CASSLRAGWWSPLHF. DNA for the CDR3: TGTGCCAGCAGTTTAAGGGCAGGGTGGTGGTCACCCCTCCACTTT.

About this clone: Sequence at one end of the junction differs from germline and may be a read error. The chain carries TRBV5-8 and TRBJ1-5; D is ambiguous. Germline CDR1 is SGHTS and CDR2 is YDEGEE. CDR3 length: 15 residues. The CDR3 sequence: CASGLGGPGNQPQHF. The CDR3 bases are TGTGCCAGCGGCTTGGGCGGGCCGGGCAATCAGCCCCAGCATTTT.

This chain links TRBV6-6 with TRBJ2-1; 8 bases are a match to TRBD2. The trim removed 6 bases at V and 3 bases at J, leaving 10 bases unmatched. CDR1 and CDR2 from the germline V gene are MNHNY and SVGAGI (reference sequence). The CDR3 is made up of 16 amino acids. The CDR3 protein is CASRTRLAGHYNEQFF. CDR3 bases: TGTGCCAGCAGGACCCGGCTAGCGGGCCACTACAATGAGCAGTTCTTC.

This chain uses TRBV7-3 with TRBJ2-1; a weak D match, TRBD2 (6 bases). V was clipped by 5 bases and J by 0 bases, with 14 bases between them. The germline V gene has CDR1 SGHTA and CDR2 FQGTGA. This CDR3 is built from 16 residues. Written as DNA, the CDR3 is TGTGCCAGCAGCCCCCGGGGGTTAGGCTCCTACAATGAGCAGTTCTTC. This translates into CASSPRGLGSYNEQFF.

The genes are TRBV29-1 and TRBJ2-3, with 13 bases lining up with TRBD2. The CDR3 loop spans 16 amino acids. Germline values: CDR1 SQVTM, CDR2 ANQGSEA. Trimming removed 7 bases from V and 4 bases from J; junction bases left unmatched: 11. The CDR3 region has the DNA TGCAGCGCCACTGACACTAGCGGGGGGGCTCCAGATACGCAGTATTTT. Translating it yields CSATDTSGGAPDTQYF.

The CDR3 here is CASSLTGFSYEQYF. The CDR3 nucleotides read TGTGCCAGCAGCTTGACAGGATTTTCCTACGAGCAGTACTTC. The genes are TRBV7-2 and TRBJ2-7; D possibly corresponds to TRBD1 (6 bases). V was shortened by 3 bases and J by 1 base, with 10 bases between the two germline ends. Germline CDR1 SGHTA, CDR2 FQGNSA. The CDR3 totals 14 residues.

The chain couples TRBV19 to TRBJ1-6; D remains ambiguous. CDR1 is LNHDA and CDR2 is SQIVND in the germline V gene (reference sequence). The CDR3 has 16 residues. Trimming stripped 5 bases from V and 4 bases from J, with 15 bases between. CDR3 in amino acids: CASSDRGVWYNSPLHF. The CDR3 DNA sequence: TGTGCCAGTAGTGATCGAGGCGTTTGGTATAATTCACCCCTCCACTTT.

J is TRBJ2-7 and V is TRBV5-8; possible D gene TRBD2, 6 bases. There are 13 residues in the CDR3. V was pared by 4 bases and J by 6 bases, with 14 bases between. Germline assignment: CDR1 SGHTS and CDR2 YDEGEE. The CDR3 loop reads CASSPLGGGEQYF. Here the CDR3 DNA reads TGTGCCAGCAGCCCGCTTGGGGGAGGCGAGCAGTACTTC.

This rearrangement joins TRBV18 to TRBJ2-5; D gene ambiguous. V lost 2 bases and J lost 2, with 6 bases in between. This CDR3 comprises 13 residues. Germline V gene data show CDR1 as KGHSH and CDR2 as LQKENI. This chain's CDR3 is CASSPGRQETQYF. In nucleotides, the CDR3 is TGTGCCAGCTCACCAGGCAGGCAAGAGACCCAGTACTTC.

The CDR3 nucleotides are TGTGCCAGTAGTGAGAACTATGGCTACACCTTC. It specifies CASSENYGYTF. The rearrangement links TRBV19 to TRBJ1-2, with D unclear. CDR3 length: 11 amino acids. Deletions cut 5 bases from V and 2 bases from J, with 3 bases between. Germline assignment: CDR1 LNHDA and CDR2 SQIVND (reference sequence).

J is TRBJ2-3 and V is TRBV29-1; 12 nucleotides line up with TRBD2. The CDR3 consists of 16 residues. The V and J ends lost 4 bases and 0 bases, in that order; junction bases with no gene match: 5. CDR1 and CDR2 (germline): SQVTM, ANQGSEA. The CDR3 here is CSVATSGRTSTDTQYF. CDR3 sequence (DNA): TGCAGCGTTGCGACTAGCGGGAGAACTAGCACAGATACGCAGTATTTT.